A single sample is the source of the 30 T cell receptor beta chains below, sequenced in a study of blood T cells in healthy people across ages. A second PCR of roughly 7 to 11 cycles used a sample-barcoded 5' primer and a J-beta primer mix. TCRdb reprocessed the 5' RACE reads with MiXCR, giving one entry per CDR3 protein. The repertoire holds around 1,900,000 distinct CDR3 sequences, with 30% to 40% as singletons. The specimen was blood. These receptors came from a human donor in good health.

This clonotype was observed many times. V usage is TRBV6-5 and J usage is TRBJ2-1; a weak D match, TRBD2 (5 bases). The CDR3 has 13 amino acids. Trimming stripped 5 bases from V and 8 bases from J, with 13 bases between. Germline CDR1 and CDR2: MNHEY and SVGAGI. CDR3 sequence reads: CASSHPGLHEQFF. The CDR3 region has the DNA TGTGCCAGCAGTCACCCCGGACTCCATGAGCAGTTCTTC.

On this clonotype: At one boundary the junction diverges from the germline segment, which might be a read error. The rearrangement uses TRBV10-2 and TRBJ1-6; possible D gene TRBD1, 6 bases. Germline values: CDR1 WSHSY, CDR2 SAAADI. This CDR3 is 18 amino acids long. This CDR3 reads CASSGGTGGAVRNSPLHF. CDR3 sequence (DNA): TGCGCCAGCAGTGGGGGTACTGGGGGCGCGGTAAGGAATTCTCCCCTCCACTTT.

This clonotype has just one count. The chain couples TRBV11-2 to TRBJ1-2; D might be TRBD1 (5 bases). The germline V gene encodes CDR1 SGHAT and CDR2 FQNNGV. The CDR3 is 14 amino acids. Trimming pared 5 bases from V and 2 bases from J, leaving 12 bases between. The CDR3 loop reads CASSDPGPNYGYTF. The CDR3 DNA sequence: TGTGCCAGCAGCGACCCGGGACCGAACTATGGCTACACCTTC. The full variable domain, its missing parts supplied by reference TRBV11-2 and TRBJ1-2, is EAGVAQSPRYKIIEKRQSVAFWCNPISGHATLYWYQQILGQGPKLLIQFQNNGVVDDSQLPKDRFSAERLKGVDSTLKIQPAKLEDSAVYLCASSDPGPNYGYTFGSGTRLTVV.

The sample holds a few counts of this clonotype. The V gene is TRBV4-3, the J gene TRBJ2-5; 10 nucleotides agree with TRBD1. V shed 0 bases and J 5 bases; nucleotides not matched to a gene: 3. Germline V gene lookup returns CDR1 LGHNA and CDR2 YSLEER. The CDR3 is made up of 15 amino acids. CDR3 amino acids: CASSQDWDRGETQYF. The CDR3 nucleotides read TGCGCCAGCAGCCAAGATTGGGACAGGGGCGAGACCCAGTACTTC.

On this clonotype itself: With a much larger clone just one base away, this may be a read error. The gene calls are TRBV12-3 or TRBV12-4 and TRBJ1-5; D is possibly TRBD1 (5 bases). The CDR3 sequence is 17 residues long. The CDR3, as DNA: TGTGCCAGCAGTTTATATAGGGGTGTTGAGGGCAATCAGTCCCAGCATTTT. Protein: CASSLYRGVEGNQSQHF.

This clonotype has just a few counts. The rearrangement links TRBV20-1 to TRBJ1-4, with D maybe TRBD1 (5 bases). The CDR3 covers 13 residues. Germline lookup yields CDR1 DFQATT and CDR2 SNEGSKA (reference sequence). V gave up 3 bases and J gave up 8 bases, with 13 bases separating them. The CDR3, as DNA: TGCAGTGCTAGGAGAGGGGTTCGAGAAAAACTGTTTTTT. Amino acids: CSARRGVREKLFF.

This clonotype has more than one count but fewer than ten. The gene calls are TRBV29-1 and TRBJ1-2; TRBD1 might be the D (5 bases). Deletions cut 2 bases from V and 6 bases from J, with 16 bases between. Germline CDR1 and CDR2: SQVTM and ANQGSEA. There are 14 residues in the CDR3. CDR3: CSVEPPGGSDGYTF. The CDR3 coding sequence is TGCAGCGTTGAACCTCCCGGGGGGTCGGATGGCTACACCTTC.

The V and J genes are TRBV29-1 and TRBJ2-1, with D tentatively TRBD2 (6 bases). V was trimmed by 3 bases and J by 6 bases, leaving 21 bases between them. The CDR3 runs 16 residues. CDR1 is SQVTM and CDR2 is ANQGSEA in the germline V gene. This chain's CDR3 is CSVDSRGALTFNEQFF. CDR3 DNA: TGCAGCGTTGATTCTCGCGGGGCCCTAACCTTCAATGAGCAGTTCTTC.

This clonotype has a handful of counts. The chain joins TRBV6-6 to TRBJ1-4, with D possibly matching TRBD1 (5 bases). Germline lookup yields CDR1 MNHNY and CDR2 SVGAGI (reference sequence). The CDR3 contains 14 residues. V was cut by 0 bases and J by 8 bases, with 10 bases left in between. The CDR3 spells CASSYSQGDEKLFF. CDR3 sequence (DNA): TGTGCCAGCAGTTACTCTCAGGGCGACGAAAAACTGTTTTTT.

In DNA form, the CDR3 reads TGTGCCAGAAGCGAGACAGAGACCCTTCCGTCTGGATACAATGAGCAGTTCTTC. This codes for CARSETETLPSGYNEQFF. This rearrangement joins TRBV6-1 to TRBJ2-1; tentatively, D is TRBD1 (5 bases). Germline V gene sequence: CDR1 MNHNS, CDR2 SASEGT. V lost 9 bases and J 4 bases, leaving 28 bases between the germline ends. The CDR3 extends over 18 amino acids.

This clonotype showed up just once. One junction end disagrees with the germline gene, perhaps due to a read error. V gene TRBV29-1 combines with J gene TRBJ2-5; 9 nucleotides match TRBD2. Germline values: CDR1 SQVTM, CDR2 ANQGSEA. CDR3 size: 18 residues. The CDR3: CGVEGVAGVVSLQETQYF. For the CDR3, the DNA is TGCGGCGTTGAAGGGGTAGCGGGGGTGGTTAGTCTCCAAGAGACCCAGTACTTC.

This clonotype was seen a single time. The DNA for the CDR3 is TGTGCCAGCAGTGGAATGGGGAAAGAGACCCAGTACTTC. Translation gives CASSGMGKETQYF. The chain employs TRBV25-1 and TRBJ2-5; D is uncertain. CDR1 MGHDK and CDR2 SYGVNS come from the germline V gene. The V end was cut by 4 bases, the J end by 3 bases, with 9 bases between. This CDR3 comprises 13 residues.

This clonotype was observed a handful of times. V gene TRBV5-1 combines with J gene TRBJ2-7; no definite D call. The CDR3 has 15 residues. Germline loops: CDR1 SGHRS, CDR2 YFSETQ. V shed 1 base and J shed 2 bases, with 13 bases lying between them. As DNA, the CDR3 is TGCGCCAGCAGCTTGACAACCCAGGCTCCCTACGAGCAGTACTTC. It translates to CASSLTTQAPYEQYF.

CDR3 protein: CASSLGPQEAFF. The CDR3 DNA follows: TGCGCCAGCAGCTTGGGGCCTCAAGAAGCTTTCTTT. The genes are TRBV5-1 and TRBJ1-1, with no clear D. V lost 0 bases and J 8 bases, leaving 8 bases between the germline ends. Germline lookup yields CDR1 SGHRS and CDR2 YFSETQ. This CDR3 region has 12 residues.

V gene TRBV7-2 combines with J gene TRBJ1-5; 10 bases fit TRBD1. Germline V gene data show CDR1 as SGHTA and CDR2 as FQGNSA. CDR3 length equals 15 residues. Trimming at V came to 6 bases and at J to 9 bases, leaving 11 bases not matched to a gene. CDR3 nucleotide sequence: TGTGCCAGCAGTCCCGGGACAGGGGCTTTTTGGCCCCAGCATTTT. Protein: CASSPGTGAFWPQHF.

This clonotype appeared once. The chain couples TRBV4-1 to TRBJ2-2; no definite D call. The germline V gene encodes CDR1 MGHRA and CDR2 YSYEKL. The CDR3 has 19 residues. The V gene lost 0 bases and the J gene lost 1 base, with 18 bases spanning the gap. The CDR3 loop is CASSQEELLRPKNTGELFF. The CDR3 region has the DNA TGCGCCAGCAGCCAAGAAGAGCTCCTGAGACCCAAGAACACCGGGGAGCTGTTTTTT.

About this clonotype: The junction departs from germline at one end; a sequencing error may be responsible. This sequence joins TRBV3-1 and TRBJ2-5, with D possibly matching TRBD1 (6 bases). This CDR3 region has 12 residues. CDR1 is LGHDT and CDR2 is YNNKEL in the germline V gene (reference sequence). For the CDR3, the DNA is TGTGCCGGCAGCCGGGACAAGGCAGAGCAGTACTTC. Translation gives CAGSRDKAEQYF.

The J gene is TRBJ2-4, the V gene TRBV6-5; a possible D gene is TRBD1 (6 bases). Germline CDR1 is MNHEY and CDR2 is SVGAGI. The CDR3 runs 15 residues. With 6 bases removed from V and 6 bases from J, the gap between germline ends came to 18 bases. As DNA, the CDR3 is TGTGCCAGCAGGCAACAGGGATTTGGTTCAAACATTCAGTACTTC. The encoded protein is CASRQQGFGSNIQYF.

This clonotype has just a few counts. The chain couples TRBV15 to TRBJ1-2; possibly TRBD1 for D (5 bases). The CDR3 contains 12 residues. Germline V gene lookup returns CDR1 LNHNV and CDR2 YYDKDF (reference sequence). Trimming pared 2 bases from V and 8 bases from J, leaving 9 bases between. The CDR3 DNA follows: TGTGCCACCAGCAGAAACCACAGGGGCTACACCTTC. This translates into CATSRNHRGYTF.

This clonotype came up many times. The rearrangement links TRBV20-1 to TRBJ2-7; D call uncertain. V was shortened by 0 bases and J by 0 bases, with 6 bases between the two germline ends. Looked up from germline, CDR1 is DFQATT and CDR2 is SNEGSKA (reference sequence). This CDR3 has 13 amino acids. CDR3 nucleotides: TGCAGTGCTAGAGAGGGTAGCTCCTACGAGCAGTACTTC. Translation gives CSAREGSSYEQYF.

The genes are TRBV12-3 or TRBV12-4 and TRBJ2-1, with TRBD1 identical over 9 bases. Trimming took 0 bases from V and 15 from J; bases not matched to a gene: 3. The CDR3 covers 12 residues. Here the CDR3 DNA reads TGTGCCAGCAGTTTAGCAGGGACAGGGTTGTTCTTC. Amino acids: CASSLAGTGLFF.

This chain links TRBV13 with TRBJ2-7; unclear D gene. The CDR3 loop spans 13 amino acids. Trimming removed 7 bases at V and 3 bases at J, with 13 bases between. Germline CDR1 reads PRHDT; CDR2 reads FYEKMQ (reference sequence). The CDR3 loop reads CASTPRSRYEQYF. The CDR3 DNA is TGTGCCAGCACTCCCCGATCACGCTACGAGCAGTACTTC.

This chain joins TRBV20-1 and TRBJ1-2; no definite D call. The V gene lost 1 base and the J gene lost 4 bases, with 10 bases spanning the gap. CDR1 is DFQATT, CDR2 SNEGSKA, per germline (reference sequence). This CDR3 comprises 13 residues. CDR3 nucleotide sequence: TGCAGTGCTAGAGGAGCGGAAAGCTATGGCTACACCTTC. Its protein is CSARGAESYGYTF.

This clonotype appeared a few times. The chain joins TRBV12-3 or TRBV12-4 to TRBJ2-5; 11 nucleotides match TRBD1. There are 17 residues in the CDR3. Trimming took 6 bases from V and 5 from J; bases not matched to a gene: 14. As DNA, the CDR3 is TGTGCCAGCAGCTACAACCGGGGACAGGGGGTAAGGGAGACCCAGTACTTC. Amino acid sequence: CASSYNRGQGVRETQYF.

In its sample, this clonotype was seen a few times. CDR3 nucleotides: TGTGCCAGCACGCGGGGCAGCTACTACGAGCAGTACTTC. It yields the protein CASTRGSYYEQYF. V is TRBV6-2 or TRBV6-3 and J is TRBJ2-7, with D tentatively TRBD2 (6 bases). This CDR3 spans 13 amino acids. CDR1 and CDR2 (germline): MNHEY, SVGEGT. Trimming cost V 7 bases and J 3 bases, with 13 bases left between them.

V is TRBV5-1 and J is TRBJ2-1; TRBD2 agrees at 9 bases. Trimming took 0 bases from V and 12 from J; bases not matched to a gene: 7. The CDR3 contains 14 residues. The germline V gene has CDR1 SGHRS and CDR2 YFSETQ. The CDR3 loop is CASSLGLAGALQFF. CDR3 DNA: TGCGCCAGCAGCTTGGGGTTAGCGGGGGCATTGCAGTTCTTC.

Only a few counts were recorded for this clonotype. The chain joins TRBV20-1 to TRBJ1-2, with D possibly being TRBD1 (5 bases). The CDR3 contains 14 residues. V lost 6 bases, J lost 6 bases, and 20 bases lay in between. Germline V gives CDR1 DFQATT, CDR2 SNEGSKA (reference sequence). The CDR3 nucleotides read TGCAGTGCGCCGGACCCAGAGGGACCCGATGGCTACACCTTC. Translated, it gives CSAPDPEGPDGYTF.

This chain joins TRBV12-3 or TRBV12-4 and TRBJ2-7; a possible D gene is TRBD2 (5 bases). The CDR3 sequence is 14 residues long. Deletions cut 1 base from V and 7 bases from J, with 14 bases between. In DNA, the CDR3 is TGTGCCAGCAGTTTAGGGATTATCCCGGGGGAGCAGTACTTC. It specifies CASSLGIIPGEQYF.

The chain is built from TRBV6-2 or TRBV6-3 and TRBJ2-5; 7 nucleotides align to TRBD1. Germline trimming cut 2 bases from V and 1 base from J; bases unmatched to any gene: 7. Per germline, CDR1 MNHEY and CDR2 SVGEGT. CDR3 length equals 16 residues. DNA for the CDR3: TGTGCCAGCAGTTACAGCGCGACAGGGATCCAAGAGACCCAGTACTTC. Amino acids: CASSYSATGIQETQYF.

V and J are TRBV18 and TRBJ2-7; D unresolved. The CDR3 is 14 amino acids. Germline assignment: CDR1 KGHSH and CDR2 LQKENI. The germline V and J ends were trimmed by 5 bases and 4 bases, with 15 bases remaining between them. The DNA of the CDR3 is TGTGCCAGCTCATTCGGGTCTCCCTCTTACGAGCAGTACTTC. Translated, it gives CASSFGSPSYEQYF.